The clone carrying this T cell receptor (beta chain) was observed many times. Its antigen is still unknown. This sample stems from a study of CD8 T cells in ankylosing spondylitis. TCRdb passed the 5' RACE reads through MiXCR, listing each CDR3 protein once. The table records about 92,000 distinct CDR3 sequences, just under 9% of them present only once. Study observations and caveats: A CD8+ phenotype characterized the disease-linked clones, which were relatively rare in peripheral blood. It was reported that disease-linked clones were significantly enriched in matched ankylosing spondylitis synovial fluid. One TCR beta motif, made up of under ten highly homologous variants, appeared characteristic of ankylosing spondylitis blood.

The V end was cut by 0 bases, the J end by 1 base, with 11 bases between. This CDR3 region has 15 residues. Germline V CDR1 and CDR2: SGHRS, YFSETQ. The receptor's source is a male donor with ankylosing spondylitis or in good health (not recorded which). The V gene is TRBV5-1, the J gene TRBJ2-7; possible D gene TRBD1, 6 bases. Sequencing was carried out using blood, either unsorted or a sorted T cell fraction (not recorded which). The CDR3 reads CASSLGTAPSYEQYF. In DNA form, the CDR3 reads TGCGCCAGCAGCTTGGGGACAGCCCCATCCTACGAGCAGTACTTC.